This TCR beta chain is from a study of cytomegalovirus exposure and HLA in healthy donors. The germline CDR1 and CDR2 sequences are SGHAT and FQNNGV. Trimming removed 5 bases at V and 5 bases at J, with 21 bases between. This CDR3 comprises 16 residues. The study ran its PCR with 60 Vbeta and 13 Jbeta primers. Repertoires were generated with immunoSEQ multiplex PCR, while TCRdb's copy carries only in-frame clones and drops some. The sample lists some 120,000 clones, 81% seen once, with around 2% in the top ten. Sequenced input: PBMCs. This chain joins TRBV11-2 and TRBJ1-1, with D possibly matching TRBD1 (6 bases). The source of this sequence is a man between 18 and 29 years old in good health and CMV-seronegative. In DNA form, the CDR3 reads TGTGCCAGCAGCGCAGGGGCATTAGGAGGTAGGACTGAAGCTTTCTTT. Translated: CASSAGALGGRTEAFF.